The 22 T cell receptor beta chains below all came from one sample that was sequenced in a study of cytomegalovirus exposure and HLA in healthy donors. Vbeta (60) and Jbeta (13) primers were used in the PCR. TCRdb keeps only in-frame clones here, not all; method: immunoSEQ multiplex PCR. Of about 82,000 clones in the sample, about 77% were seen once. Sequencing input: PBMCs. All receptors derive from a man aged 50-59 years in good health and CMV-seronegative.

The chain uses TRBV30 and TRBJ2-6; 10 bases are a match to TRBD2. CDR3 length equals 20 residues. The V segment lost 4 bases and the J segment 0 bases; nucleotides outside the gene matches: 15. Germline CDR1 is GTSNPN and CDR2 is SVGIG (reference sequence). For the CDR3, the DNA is TGTGCCTGGAAGGGACAACTAGCGGGGCCCCAGAGCTCTGGGGCCAACGTCCTGACTTTC. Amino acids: CAWKGQLAGPQSSGANVLTF.

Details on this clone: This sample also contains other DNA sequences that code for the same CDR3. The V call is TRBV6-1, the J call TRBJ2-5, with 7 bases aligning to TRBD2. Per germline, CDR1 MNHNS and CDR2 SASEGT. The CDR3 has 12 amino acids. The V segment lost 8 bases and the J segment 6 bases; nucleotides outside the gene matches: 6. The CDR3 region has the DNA TGTGCCAGCGGGGACTACCTCCAGACCCAGTACTTC. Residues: CASGDYLQTQYF.

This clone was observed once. The DNA of the CDR3 is TGCGCCAGCAGTCAATCAGAGGGAATGAACACTGAAGCTTTCTTT. It codes for CASSQSEGMNTEAFF. The chain uses TRBV23-1 and TRBJ1-1; D not resolved. TRBV23-1 is identified as an open reading frame with a role that is uncertain. There are 15 residues in the CDR3. V was pared by 0 bases and J by 0 bases, with 8 bases between.

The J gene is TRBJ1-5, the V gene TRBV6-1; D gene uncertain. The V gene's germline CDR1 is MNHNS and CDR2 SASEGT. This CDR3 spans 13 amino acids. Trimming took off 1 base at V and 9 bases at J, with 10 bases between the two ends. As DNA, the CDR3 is TGTGCCAGCAGTGAAGTGAGGCAATGGCCCCAGCATTTT. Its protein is CASSEVRQWPQHF.

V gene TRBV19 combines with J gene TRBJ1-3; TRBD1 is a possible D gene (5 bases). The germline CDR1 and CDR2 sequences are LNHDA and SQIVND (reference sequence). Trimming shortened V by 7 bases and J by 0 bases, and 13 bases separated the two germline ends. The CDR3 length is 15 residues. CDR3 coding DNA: TGTGCCAGTAAAGTACAGGTCAGCTCTGGAAACACCATATATTTT. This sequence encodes CASKVQVSSGNTIYF.

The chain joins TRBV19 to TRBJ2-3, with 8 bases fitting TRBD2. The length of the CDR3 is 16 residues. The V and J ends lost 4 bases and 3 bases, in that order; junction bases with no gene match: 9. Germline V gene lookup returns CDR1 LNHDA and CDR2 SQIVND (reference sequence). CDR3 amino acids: CASSTSTGGRTDTQYF. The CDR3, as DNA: TGTGCCAGTAGTACCTCCACGGGGGGGAGGACAGATACGCAGTATTTT. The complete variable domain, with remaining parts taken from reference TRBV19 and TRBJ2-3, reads DGGITQSPKYLFRKEGQNVTLSCEQNLNHDAMYWYRQDPGQGLRLIYYSQIVNDFQKGDIAEGYSVSREKKESFPLTVTSAQKNPTAFYLCASSTSTGGRTDTQYFGPGTRLTVL.

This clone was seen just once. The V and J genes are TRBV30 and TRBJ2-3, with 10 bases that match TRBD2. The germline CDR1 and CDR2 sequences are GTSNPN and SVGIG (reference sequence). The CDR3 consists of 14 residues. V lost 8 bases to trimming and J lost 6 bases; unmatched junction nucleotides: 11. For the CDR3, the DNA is TGTGCCGGCAGCGGGGGGGCGCCTCGGGATACGCAGTATTTT. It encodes CAGSGGAPRDTQYF. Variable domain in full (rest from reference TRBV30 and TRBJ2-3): SQTIHQWPATLVQPVGSPLSLECTVEGTSNPNLYWYRQAAGRGLQLLFYSVGIGQISSEVPQNLSASRPQDRQFILSSKKLLLSDSGFYLCAGSGGAPRDTQYFGPGTRLTVL.

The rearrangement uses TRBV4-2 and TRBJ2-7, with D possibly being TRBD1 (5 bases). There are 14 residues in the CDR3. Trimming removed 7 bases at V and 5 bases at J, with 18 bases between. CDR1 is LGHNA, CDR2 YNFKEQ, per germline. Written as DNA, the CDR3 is TGTGCCAGCAACCGACCAGGGATCGAGAACGAGCAGTACTTC. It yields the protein CASNRPGIENEQYF.

The CDR3 spells CASSSAGGSSYNEQFF. The CDR3 nucleotides are TGTGCCAGCAGTTCGGCGGGGGGGAGCTCCTACAATGAGCAGTTCTTC. The J gene is TRBJ2-1, the V gene TRBV6-5; 9 bases line up with TRBD2. With 4 bases clipped from V and 0 bases from J, the junction kept 4 bases outside the gene matches. The CDR3 length is 16 residues. In germline, CDR1 is MNHEY, CDR2 SVGAGI.

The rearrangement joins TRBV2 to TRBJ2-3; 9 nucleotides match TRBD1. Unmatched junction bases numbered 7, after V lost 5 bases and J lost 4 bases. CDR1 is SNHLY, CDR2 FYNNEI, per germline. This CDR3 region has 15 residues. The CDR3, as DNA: TGTGCCAGCAGTCTGGACAGGGGCGGATCAGATACGCAGTATTTT. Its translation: CASSLDRGGSDTQYF.

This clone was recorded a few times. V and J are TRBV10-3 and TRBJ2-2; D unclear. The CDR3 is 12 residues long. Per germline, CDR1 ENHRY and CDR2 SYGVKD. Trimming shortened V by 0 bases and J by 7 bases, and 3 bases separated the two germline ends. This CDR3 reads CAISESSGELFF. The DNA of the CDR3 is TGTGCCATCAGTGAGTCTAGCGGGGAGCTGTTTTTT.

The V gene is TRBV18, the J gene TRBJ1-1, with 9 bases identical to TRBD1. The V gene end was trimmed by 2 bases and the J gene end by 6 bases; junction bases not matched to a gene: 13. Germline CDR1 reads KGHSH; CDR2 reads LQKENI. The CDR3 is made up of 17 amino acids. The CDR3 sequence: CASSPSISGTGHAEAFF. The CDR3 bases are TGTGCCAGCTCACCAAGTATTTCCGGGACAGGGCATGCTGAAGCTTTCTTT.

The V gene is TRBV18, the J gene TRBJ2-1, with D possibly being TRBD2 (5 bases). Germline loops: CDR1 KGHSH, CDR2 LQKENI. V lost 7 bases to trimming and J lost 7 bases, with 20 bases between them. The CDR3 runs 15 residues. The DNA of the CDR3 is TGTGCCAGCTTCATATCGGGCACTAGAAAAAATGAGCAGTTCTTC. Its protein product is CASFISGTRKNEQFF.

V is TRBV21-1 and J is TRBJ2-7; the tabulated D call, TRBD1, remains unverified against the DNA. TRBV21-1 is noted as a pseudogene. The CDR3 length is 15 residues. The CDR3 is CASSKGGRTPYEQYF. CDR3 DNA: TGTGCCAGCAGCAAAGGGGGGCGCACCCCCTACGAGCAGTACTTC.

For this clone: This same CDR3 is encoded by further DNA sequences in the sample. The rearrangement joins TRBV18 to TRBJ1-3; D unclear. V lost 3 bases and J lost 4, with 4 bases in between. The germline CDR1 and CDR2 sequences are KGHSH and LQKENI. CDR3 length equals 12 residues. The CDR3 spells CASSPQGNTIYF. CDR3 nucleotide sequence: TGTGCCAGCTCACCTCAGGGAAACACCATATATTTT. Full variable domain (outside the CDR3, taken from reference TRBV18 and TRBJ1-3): NAGVMQNPRHLVRRRGQEARLRCSPMKGHSHVYWYRQLPEEGLKFMVYLQKENIIDESGMPKERFSAEFPKEGPSILRIQQVVRGDSAAYFCASSPQGNTIYFGEGSWLTVV.

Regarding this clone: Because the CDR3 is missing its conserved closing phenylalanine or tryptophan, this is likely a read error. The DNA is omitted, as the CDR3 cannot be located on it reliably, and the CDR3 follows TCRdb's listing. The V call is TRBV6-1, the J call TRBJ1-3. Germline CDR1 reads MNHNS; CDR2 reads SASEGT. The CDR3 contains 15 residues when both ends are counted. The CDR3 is CASSEAGRPFITGGL.

The CDR3 spells CASSPPRGAQNEQFF. The CDR3 bases are TGTGCCAGCAGCCCTCCGCGGGGGGCCCAAAATGAGCAGTTCTTC. The chain carries TRBV13 and TRBJ2-1; 8 nucleotides align to TRBD2. J lost 7 bases, V lost 5 bases, and 10 bases had no gene match. Germline V gene data show CDR1 as PRHDT and CDR2 as FYEKMQ (reference sequence). The CDR3 length is 15 residues.

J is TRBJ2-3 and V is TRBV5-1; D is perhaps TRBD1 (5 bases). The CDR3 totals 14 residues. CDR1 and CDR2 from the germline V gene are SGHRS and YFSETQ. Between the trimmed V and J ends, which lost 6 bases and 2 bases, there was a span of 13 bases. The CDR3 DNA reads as TGCGCCAGCACATTCACAGGTTACACAGATACGCAGTATTTT. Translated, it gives CASTFTGYTDTQYF.

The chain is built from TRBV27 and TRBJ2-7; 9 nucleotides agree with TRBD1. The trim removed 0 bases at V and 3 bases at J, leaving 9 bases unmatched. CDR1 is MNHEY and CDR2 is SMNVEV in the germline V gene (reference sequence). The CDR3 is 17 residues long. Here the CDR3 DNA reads TGTGCCAGCAGTTTATCGGCGTACCGGGACAGGGACTACGAGCAGTACTTC. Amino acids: CASSLSAYRDRDYEQYF.

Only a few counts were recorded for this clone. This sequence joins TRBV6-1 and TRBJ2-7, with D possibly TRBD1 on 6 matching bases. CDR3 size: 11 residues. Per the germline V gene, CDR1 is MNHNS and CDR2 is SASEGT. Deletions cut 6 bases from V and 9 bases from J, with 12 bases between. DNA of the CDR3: TGTGCCAGCAGCCCCGCCAGGGGGCAGTACTTC. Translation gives CASSPARGQYF.

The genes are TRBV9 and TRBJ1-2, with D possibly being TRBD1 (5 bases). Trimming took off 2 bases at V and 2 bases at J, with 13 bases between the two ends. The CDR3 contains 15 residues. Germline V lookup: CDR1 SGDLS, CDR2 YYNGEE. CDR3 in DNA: TGTGCCAGCAGCGTCTCGACAGAAATAAACTATGGCTACACCTTC. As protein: CASSVSTEINYGYTF.

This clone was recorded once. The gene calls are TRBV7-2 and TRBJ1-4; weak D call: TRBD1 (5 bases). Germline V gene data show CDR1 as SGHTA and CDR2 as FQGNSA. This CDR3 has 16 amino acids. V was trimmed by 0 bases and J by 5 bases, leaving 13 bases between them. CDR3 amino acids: CASSLALDRQNEKLFF. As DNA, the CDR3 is TGTGCCAGCAGCTTAGCGCTAGACAGACAAAATGAAAAACTGTTTTTT.